This T cell receptor beta chain appears in the sequencing data of a study of blood T cell repertoires in COVID-19. Across the study: COVID-19 samples collected from the United States, Italy and Spain covered acute and convalescent phases. Sources were T cells, B-cell-depleted T cells, or PBMCs; the material itself was cDNA or gDNA.

The authors' processing: Amplifying reference gene primers gave estimates of nucleated cell counts. TCRdb's copy holds only in-frame clones and misses some; the assay was immunoSEQ multiplex PCR. The V and J calls and clone size come from that table; D and trimming were worked out from the DNA. Of about 40,000 clones in the sample, about nine tenths were seen once. The germline V gene encodes CDR1 LGHNA and CDR2 YSLEER. CDR3 size: 15 residues. Losses at the gene ends were 4 bases for V and 1 base for J; bases not matched to a gene: 5. Sequences were obtained from peripheral blood. The V and J genes are TRBV4-3 and TRBJ1-1, with 8 bases aligning to TRBD1. The source is an older man with active COVID-19. The CDR3 loop reads CASSLTDRENTEAFF. CDR3 DNA sequence: TGCGCCAGCAGCCTAACGGACAGGGAGAACACTGAAGCTTTCTTT.